Reported below is one T cell receptor beta chain. Its specificity is unknown. The data stem from a study of cytomegalovirus exposure and HLA in healthy donors. Study background: Genotyping of under 500 donors showed that roughly 80% belonged to the Caucasian-associated ancestry cluster. Study observations and caveats: Clonal expansion, a later analysis showed, was greater in HLA-associated TCR beta chains than in equally common others. As a later analysis showed, a missense DCLRE1C variant was linked to trimming of TCR beta V- and J-genes.

This CDR3 spans 13 amino acids. V lost 1 base and J 5 bases, leaving 8 bases between the germline ends. The germline CDR1 and CDR2 sequences are LNHDA and SQIVND (reference sequence). With 60 Vbeta and 13 Jbeta primers, the PCR was carried out. Original methodology: The count from a later analysis was some 80 million unique TCR beta chains, about 9.9 million of them shared. Sequencing used immunoSEQ multiplex PCR; TCRdb keeps in-frame clones, though not all of them. The V and J calls and clone size were taken over from that table, and D and trimming were inferred from the DNA. The sample lists roughly 100,000 clones, around 75% occurring once.

The sequence derives from a man between 25 and 39 years old in good health and CMV-seropositive. The chain recombines TRBV19 with TRBJ2-5; D may be TRBD1 (6 bases). The specimen sequenced was PBMCs. CDR3: CASSIGRGETQYF. Written as DNA, the CDR3 is TGTGCCAGTAGTATAGGAAGGGGGGAGACCCAGTACTTC.